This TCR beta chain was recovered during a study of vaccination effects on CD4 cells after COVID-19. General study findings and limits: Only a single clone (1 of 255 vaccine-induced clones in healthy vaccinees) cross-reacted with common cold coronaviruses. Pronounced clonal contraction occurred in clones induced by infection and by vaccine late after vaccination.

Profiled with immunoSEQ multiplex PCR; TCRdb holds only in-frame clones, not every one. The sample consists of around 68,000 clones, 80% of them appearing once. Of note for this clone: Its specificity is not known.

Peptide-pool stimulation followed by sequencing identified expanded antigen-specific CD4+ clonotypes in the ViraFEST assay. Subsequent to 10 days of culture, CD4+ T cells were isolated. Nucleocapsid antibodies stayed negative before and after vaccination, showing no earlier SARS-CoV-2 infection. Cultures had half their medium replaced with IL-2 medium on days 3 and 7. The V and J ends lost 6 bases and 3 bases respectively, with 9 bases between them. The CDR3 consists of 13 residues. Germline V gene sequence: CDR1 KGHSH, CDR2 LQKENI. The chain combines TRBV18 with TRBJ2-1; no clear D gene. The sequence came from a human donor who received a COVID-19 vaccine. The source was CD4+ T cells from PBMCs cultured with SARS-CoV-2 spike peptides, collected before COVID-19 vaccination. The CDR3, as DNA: TGTGCCAGCTCGTCGTCAGGCTACAATGAGCAGTTCTTC. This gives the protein CASSSSGYNEQFF.